This is a list of T cell receptor beta chains from one sample in a study of beta chain features in type 1 diabetes. Profiling relied on immunoSEQ multiplex PCR, and the TCRdb table lists in-frame clones only, not all of them. The sample gives more than 95,000 clones, 25% to 35% of which show up once; more than 0.5% is in the top ten. The sample was central memory CD4+ T cells from blood. These receptors originate from a woman between 18 and 29 years old with type 1 diabetes. The CDR3 runs from the conserved cysteine through the conserved F or W. A D gene is named only where the DNA matches it firmly. The size field is filled for only some rows; it gives once, few, many or a size class.

>.|few|TRBJ1-4|TRBV6-1
CASSEPGATNEKLFF
TGTGCCAGCAGTGAACCAGGGGCAACTAATGAAAAACTGTTTTTT
>.|.|TRBJ2-1|TRBV18
CASSPKNEQFF
TGTGCCAGCTCACCCAAAAATGAGCAGTTCTTC
>TRBD1|few|TRBJ1-1|TRBV29-1
CSVTGERRTEAFF
TGCAGCGTTACAGGGGAAAGGCGCACTGAAGCTTTCTTT
>.|few|TRBJ2-2|TRBV27
CASREGPYTGELFF
TGTGCCAGCAGGGAGGGGCCTTACACCGGGGAGCTGTTTTTT
>.|.|TRBJ2-3|TRBV14
CASSQNSGGADTQYF
TGTGCCAGCAGTCAAAATAGTGGAGGGGCAGATACGCAGTATTTT
>.|few|TRBJ2-2|TRBV5-4
CASSLGGNTGELFF
TGTGCCAGCAGCTTGGGCGGGAACACCGGGGAGCTGTTTTTT
>TRBD1|.|TRBJ2-1|TRBV2
CASSVPLDRDSPYNEQFF
TGTGCCAGCAGTGTTCCTCTCGATAGGGACAGCCCCTACAATGAGCAGTTCTTC
>TRBD2|.|TRBJ2-5|TRBV14
CASSHMTSGRASVETQYF
TGTGCCAGCAGCCATATGACTAGCGGGAGAGCTAGCGTAGAGACCCAGTACTTC
>.|few|TRBJ2-2|TRBV27
CASSLRSLALSTGELFF
TGTGCCAGCAGTTTACGGTCGCTAGCTCTGTCCACCGGGGAGCTGTTTTTT
>.|.|TRBJ2-7|TRBV28
CASNQLAGAYEQYF
TGTGCCAGCAACCAACTAGCCGGGGCTTACGAGCAGTACTTC
>TRBD2|.|TRBJ2-3|TRBV30
CAWSFYRTSGRGSDTQYF
TGTGCCTGGAGTTTCTACCGAACTAGCGGGAGGGGCTCAGATACGCAGTATTTT
>.|.|TRBJ1-2|TRBV14
CASSFRHSAGGYTF
TGTGCCAGCAGCTTTCGTCACTCGGCGGGTGGCTACACCTTC
>TRBD2|few|TRBJ2-1|TRBV7-7
CASSLGTSRSNEQFF
TGTGCCAGCAGCTTAGGGACTAGCCGATCTAATGAGCAGTTCTTC
>TRBD1|once|TRBJ2-5|TRBV5-1
CASSLVLTGTGGETQYF
TGCGCCAGCAGCTTGGTATTAACCGGGACAGGGGGAGAGACCCAGTACTTC
>.|few|TRBJ2-1|TRBV29-1
CSVAWRAWSSYNEQFF
TGCAGCGTTGCCTGGCGGGCCTGGAGCTCCTACAATGAGCAGTTCTTC
>TRBD2|.|TRBJ2-1|TRBV11-2
CASSQLAGLGGNEQFF
TGTGCCAGCAGTCAATTGGCGGGACTAGGCGGCAATGAGCAGTTCTTC
>.|.|TRBJ2-7|TRBV5-1
CASSSDSPYEQYF
TGCGCCAGCAGCAGTGACTCCCCCTACGAGCAGTACTTC